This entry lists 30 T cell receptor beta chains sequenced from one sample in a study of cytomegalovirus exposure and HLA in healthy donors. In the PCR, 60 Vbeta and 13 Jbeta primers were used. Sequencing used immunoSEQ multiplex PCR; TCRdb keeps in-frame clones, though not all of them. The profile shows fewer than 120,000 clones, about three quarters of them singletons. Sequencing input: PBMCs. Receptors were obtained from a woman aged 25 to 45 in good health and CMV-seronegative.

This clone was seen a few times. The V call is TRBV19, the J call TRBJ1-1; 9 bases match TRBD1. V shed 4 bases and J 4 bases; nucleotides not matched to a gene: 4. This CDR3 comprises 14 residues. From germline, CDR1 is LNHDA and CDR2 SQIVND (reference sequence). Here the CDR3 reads CASSRDRAGTEAFF. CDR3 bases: TGTGCCAGTAGTAGGGACAGGGCCGGCACTGAAGCTTTCTTT.

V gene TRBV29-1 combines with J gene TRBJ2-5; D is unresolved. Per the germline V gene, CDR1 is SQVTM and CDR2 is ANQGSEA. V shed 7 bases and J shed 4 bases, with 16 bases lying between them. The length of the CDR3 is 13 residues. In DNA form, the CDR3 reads TGCAGCGCTGCGCCCCCGTTACCAGAGACCCAGTACTTC. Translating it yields CSAAPPLPETQYF.

CDR3: CASSLPSGAGSGELFF. The CDR3 region has the DNA TGTGCCAGCAGCTTACCTAGCGGAGCTGGATCCGGGGAGCTGTTTTTT. The chain couples TRBV11-3 to TRBJ2-2, with 7 bases aligning to TRBD2. In germline, CDR1 is SGHNT, CDR2 YENEEA. The CDR3 totals 16 residues. The trim removed 2 bases at V and 6 bases at J, leaving 9 bases unmatched.

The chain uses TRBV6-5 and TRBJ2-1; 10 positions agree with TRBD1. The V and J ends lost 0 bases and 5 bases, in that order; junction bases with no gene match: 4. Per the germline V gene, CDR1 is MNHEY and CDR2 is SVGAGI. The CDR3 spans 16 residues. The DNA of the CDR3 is TGTGCCAGCAGTTACTCGTCGGGGACAGGGGACAATGAGCAGTTCTTC. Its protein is CASSYSSGTGDNEQFF.

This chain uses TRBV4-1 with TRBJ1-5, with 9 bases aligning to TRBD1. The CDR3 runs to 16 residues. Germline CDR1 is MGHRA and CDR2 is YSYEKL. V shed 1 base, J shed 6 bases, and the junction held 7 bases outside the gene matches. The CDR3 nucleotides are TGCGCCAGCAGCCAAGTAGTGTTGACAGGGGGTCAGCCCCAGCATTTT. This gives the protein CASSQVVLTGGQPQHF.

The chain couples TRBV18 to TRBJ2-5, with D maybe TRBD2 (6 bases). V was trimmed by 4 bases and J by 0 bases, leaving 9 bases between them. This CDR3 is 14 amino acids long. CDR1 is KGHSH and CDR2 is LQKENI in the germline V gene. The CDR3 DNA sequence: TGTGCCAGCTCACTAGGAGGGAACCAAGAGACCCAGTACTTC. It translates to CASSLGGNQETQYF.

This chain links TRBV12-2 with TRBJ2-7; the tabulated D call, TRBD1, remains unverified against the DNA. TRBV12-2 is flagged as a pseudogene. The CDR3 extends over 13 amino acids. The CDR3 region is CASRRTGSYEQYF. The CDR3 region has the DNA TGTGCAAGTCGCCGGACAGGGTCCTACGAGCAGTACTTC.

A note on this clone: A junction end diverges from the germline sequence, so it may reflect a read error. CDR3 protein: CASSLSSPPDEQFF. The CDR3 bases are TGTGCTAGCAGCTTATCGAGCCCCCCCGATGAGCAGTTCTTC. V is TRBV7-7 and J is TRBJ2-1; the D is unclear. Germline CDR1 and CDR2: SSHAT and FNYEAQ (reference sequence). The CDR3 runs 14 residues.

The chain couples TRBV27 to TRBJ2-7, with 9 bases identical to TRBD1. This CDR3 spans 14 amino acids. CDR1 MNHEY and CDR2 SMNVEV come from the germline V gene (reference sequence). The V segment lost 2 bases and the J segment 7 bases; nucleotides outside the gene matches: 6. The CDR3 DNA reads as TGTGCCAGCAGTTTAAAAGGGACAGGGTATGAGCAGTACTTC. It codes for CASSLKGTGYEQYF.

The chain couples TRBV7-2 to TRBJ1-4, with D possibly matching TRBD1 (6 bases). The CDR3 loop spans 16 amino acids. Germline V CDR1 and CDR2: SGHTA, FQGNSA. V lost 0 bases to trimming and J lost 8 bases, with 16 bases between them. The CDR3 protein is CASSLAGGGREEKLFF. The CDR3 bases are TGTGCCAGCAGCTTAGCGGGGGGGGGCCGAGAAGAAAAACTGTTTTTT. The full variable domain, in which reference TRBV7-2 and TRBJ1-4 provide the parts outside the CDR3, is GAGVSQSPSNKVTEKGKDVELRCDPISGHTALYWYRQSLGQGLEFLIYFQGNSAPDKSGLPSDRFSAERTGGSVSTLTIQRTQQEDSAVYLCASSLAGGGREEKLFFGSGTQLSVL.

CDR3 coding DNA: TGCGCCAGCAGCCAAACTAGGACAGATCAAGAGACCCAGTACTTC. Protein product: CASSQTRTDQETQYF. The V and J genes are TRBV4-1 and TRBJ2-5; the D gene is possibly TRBD1 (6 bases). Germline V gives CDR1 MGHRA, CDR2 YSYEKL. There are 15 residues in the CDR3. V dropped 2 bases and J dropped 2 bases, with 12 bases sitting between them.

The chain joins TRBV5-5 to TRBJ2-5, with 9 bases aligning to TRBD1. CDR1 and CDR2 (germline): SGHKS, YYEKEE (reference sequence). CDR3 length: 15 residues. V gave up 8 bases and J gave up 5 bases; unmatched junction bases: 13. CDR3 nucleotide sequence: TGTGCCAGTCATAGGGTGGACAGGGGTATCGAGACCCAGTACTTC. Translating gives CASHRVDRGIETQYF. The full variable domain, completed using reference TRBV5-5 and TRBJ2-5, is DAGVTQSPTHLIKTRGQQVTLRCSPISGHKSVSWYQQVLGQGPQFIFQYYEKEERGRGNFPDRFSARQFPNYSSELNVNALLLGDSALYLCASHRVDRGIETQYFGPGTRLLVL.

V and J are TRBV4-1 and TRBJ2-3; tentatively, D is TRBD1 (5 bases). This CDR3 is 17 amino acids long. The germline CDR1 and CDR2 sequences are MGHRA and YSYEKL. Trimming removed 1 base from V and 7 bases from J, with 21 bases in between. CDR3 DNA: TGCGCCAGCAGCCAAGGATGGCAGGGCGAGCTCCAAAATACGCAGTATTTT. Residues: CASSQGWQGELQNTQYF.

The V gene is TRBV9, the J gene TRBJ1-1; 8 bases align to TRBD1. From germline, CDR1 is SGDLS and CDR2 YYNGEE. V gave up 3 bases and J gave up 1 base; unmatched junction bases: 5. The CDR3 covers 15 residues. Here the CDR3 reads CASSETGTGNTEAFF. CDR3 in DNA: TGTGCCAGCAGCGAAACCGGGACAGGGAACACTGAAGCTTTCTTT. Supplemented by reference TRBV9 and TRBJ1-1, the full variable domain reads DSGVTQTPKHLITATGQRVTLRCSPRSGDLSVYWYQQSLDQGLQFLIQYYNGEERAKGNILERFSAQQFPDLHSELNLSSLELGDSALYFCASSETGTGNTEAFFGQGTRLTVV.

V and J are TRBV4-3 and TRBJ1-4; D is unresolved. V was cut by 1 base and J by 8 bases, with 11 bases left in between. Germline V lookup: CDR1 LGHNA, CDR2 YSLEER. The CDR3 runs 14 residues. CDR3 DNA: TGCGCCAGCAGCCAAGCAGGTCTCCGGGAAAAACTGTTTTTT. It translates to CASSQAGLREKLFF.

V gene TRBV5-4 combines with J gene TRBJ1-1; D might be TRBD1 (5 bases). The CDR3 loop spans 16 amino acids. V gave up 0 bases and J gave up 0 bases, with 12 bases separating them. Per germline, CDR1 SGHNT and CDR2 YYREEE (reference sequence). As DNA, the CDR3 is TGTGCCAGCAGCTTGGCTGGAGGGACCCTGAACACTGAAGCTTTCTTT. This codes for CASSLAGGTLNTEAFF. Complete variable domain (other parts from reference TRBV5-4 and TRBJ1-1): ETGVTQSPTHLIKTRGQQVTLRCSSQSGHNTVSWYQQALGQGPQFIFQYYREEENGRGNFPPRFSGLQFPNYSSELNVNALELDDSALYLCASSLAGGTLNTEAFFGQGTRLTVV.

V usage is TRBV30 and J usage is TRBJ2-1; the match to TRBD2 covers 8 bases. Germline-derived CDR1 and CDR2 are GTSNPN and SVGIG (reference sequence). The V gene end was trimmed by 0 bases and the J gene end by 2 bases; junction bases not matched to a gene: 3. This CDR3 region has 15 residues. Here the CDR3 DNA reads TGTGCCTGGAGTGTAACACTAGCGGCCTACAATGAGCAGTTCTTC. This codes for CAWSVTLAAYNEQFF.

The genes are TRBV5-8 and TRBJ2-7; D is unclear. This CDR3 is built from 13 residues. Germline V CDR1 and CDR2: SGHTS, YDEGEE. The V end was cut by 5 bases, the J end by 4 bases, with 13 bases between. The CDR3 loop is CASRDPGRYEQYF. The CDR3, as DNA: TGTGCCAGCAGGGATCCTGGCAGGTACGAGCAGTACTTC.

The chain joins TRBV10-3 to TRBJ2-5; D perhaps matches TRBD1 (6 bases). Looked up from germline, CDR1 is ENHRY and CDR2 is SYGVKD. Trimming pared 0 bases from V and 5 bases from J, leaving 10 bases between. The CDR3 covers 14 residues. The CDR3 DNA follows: TGTGCCATCAGTGAGTCGAATAGGGGGGAGACCCAGTACTTC. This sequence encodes CAISESNRGETQYF.

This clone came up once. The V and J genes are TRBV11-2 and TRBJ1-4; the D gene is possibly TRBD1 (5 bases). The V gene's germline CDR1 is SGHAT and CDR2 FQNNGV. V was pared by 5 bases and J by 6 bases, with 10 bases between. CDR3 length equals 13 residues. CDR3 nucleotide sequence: TGTGCCAGCAGCCCTAGGGGATATGAAAAACTGTTTTTT. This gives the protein CASSPRGYEKLFF.

The CDR3 spells CASSWGPGGTEAFF. The CDR3 DNA reads as TGCGCCAGCAGCTGGGGCCCGGGGGGCACTGAAGCTTTCTTT. J is TRBJ1-1 and V is TRBV5-1, with a tentative D call TRBD1 (5 bases). Germline V gene data show CDR1 as SGHRS and CDR2 as YFSETQ. The CDR3 sequence is 14 residues long. V shed 3 bases and J shed 4 bases, with 13 bases lying between them.

The CDR3 region is CASNPGTGVYEQYF. The CDR3 DNA sequence: TGCGCCAGCAACCCCGGGACAGGGGTCTACGAGCAGTACTTC. The chain has TRBV5-1 and TRBJ2-7; TRBD1 agrees at 10 bases. With V trimmed by 6 bases and J by 3 bases, 6 bases remained unmatched. Germline assignment: CDR1 SGHRS and CDR2 YFSETQ. The CDR3 is 14 amino acids. The full variable domain, in which reference TRBV5-1 and TRBJ2-7 provide the parts outside the CDR3, is KAGVTQTPRYLIKTRGQQVTLSCSPISGHRSVSWYQQTPGQGLQFLFEYFSETQRNKGNFPGRFSGRQFSNSRSEMNVSTLELGDSALYLCASNPGTGVYEQYFGPGTRLTVT.

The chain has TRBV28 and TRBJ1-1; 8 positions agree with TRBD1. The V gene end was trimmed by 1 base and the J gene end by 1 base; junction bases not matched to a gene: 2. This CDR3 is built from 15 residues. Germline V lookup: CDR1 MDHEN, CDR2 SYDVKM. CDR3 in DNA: TGTGCCAGCAGTTTATTAGGACAGGGGAACACTGAAGCTTTCTTT. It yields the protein CASSLLGQGNTEAFF.

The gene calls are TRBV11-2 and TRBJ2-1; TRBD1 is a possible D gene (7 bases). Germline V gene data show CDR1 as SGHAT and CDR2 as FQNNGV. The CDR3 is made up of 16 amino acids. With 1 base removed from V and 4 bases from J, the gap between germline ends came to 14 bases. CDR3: CASSLGSRGAYNEQFF. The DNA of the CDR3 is TGTGCCAGCAGCTTAGGGTCCAGGGGGGCTTACAATGAGCAGTTCTTC.

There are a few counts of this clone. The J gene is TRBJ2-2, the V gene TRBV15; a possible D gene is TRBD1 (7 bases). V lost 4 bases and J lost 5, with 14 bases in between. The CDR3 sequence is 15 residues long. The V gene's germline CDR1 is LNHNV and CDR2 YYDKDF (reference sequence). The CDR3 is CATSKGAAGTGELFF. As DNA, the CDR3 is TGTGCCACCAGCAAGGGGGCCGCGGGGACCGGGGAGCTGTTTTTT.

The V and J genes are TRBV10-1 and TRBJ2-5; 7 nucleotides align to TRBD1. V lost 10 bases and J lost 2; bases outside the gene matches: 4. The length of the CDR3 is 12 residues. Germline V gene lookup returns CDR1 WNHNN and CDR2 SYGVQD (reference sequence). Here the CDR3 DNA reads TGCGCCACCAAGGGACAGCAAGAGACCCAGTACTTC. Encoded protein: CATKGQQETQYF.

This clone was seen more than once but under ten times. CDR3: CASSLSRGEAFF. The CDR3 DNA reads as TGTGCCAGCAGTTTATCCAGGGGCGAAGCTTTCTTT. The V and J genes are TRBV28 and TRBJ1-1, with D perhaps matching TRBD1 (6 bases). The CDR3 is made up of 12 amino acids. V gave up 1 base and J gave up 8 bases, with 8 bases separating them. Germline assignment: CDR1 MDHEN and CDR2 SYDVKM.

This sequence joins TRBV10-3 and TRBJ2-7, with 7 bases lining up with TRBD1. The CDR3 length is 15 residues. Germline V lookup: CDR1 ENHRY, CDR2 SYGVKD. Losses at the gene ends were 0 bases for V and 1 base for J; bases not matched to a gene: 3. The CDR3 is CAISESWTGSYEQYF. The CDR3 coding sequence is TGTGCCATCAGTGAGTCCTGGACAGGTTCCTACGAGCAGTACTTC.

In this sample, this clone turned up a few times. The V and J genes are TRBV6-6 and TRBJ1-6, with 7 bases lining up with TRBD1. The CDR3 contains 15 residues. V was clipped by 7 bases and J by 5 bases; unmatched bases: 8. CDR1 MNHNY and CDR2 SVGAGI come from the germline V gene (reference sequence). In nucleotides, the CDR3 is TGTGCCAGCACTCGGGCCGGGACAGATAATTCACCCCTCCACTTT. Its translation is CASTRAGTDNSPLHF.

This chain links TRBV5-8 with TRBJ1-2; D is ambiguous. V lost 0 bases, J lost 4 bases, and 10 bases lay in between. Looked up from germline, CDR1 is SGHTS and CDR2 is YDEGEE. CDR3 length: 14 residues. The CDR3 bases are TGTGCCAGCAGCTTGGGAGGGCCGGGCTATGGCTACACCTTC. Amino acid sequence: CASSLGGPGYGYTF.